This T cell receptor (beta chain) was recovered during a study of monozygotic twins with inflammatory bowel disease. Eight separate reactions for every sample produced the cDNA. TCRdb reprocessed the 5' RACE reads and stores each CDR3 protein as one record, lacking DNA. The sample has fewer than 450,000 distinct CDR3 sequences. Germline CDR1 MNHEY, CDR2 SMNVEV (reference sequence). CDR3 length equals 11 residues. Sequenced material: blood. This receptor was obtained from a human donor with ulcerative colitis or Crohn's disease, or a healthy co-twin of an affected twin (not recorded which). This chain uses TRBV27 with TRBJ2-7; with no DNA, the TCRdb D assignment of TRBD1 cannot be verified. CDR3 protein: CASRGEYEQYF.